The rows below give T cell receptor beta chains drawn from one sample of a study of cytomegalovirus exposure and HLA in healthy donors. Profiling relied on immunoSEQ multiplex PCR, and the TCRdb table lists in-frame clones only, not all of them. The sample has approximately 150,000 clones, approximately 83% seen once. Material for sequencing was PBMCs. The receptors originated from a male donor in good health and CMV-seronegative. CDR3s include the opening cysteine and the closing phenylalanine or tryptophan. A D gene is named only where the DNA matches it firmly. Size is stated for part of the rows, as once, few or many counts, or as a class when the clone is expanded.

j_call v_call d_call cdr3_length clone_size cdr3_aa cdr3_nt
TRBJ2-7 TRBV30 - 15 - CAWTPLGGKSYEQYF TGTGCCTGGACCCCTTTGGGAGGAAAAAGCTACGAGCAGTACTTC
TRBJ1-3 TRBV7-7 - 15 - CASSPGTNSGNTIYF TGTGCTAGCAGCCCCGGGACAAACTCTGGAAACACCATATATTTT
TRBJ2-3 TRBV4-1 TRBD2 20 - CASSQTLPGTSGGVTDTQYF TGCGCCAGCAGCCAGACCCTACCCGGGACTAGCGGGGGGGTAACCGATACGCAGTATTTT
TRBJ2-2 TRBV7-7 - 14 - CASSRGAGTGELFF TGTGCTAGCAGTCGAGGCGCGGGCACCGGGGAGCTGTTTTTT
TRBJ2-2 TRBV30 TRBD1 19 - CAWNPGTGVYIGYTGELFF TGTGCCTGGAACCCCGGGACAGGGGTTTACATCGGGTACACCGGGGAGCTGTTTTTT
TRBJ1-5 TRBV6-6 - 14 - CASSSTGLTQPQHF TGTGCCAGCAGTTCTACAGGGTTAACTCAGCCCCAGCATTTT
TRBJ1-2 TRBV27 TRBD1 14 - CASSFRGGEGGYTF TGTGCCAGCAGTTTTCGAGGGGGCGAGGGTGGCTACACCTTC
TRBJ1-1 TRBV9 - 14 - CASSVVSGNTEAFF TGTGCCAGCAGCGTAGTCTCGGGGAACACTGAAGCTTTCTTT
TRBJ2-5 TRBV7-9 - 14 - CASRRMGHAETQYF TGTGCCAGCCGAAGGATGGGGCACGCCGAGACCCAGTACTTC
TRBJ1-1 TRBV11-2 TRBD1 15 once CASSPTTGMNTEAFF TGTGCCAGCAGCCCAACGACAGGGATGAACACTGAAGCTTTCTTT
TRBJ2-3 TRBV4-3 - 14 - CASSPRANEDTQYF TGCGCCAGCAGCCCCCGAGCGAATGAAGATACGCAGTATTTT
TRBJ2-7 TRBV28 - 14 - CASISGTANYEQYF TGTGCCAGCATATCCGGGACTGCAAACTACGAGCAGTACTTC
TRBJ2-7 TRBV5-1 TRBD1 16 - CASSLRTGQGAVEQYF TGCGCCAGCAGCCTCCGGACGGGGCAGGGGGCGGTCGAGCAGTACTTC
TRBJ1-1 TRBV6-5 TRBD1 15 - CASSQSGTGNTEAFF TGTGCCAGCAGTCAATCCGGGACAGGGAACACTGAAGCTTTCTTT
TRBJ2-5 TRBV5-1 - 14 - CASSPEGQFETQYF TGCGCCAGCAGCCCGGAGGGACAGTTCGAGACCCAGTACTTC
TRBJ2-7 TRBV7-6 TRBD1 15 - CASSFGTGGSYEQYF TGTGCCAGCAGCTTTGGGACAGGCGGGTCCTACGAGCAGTACTTC
TRBJ2-1 TRBV27 TRBD2 15 - CASSLSTGGSNEQFF TGTGCCAGCAGTTTATCCACCGGGGGGAGCAATGAGCAGTTCTTC
TRBJ2-2 TRBV4-1 - 14 once CASRKEEGLGELFF TGCGCCAGCAGGAAAGAGGAAGGACTTGGGGAGCTGTTTTTT
TRBJ1-1 TRBV16 - 15 - CASSQSVGPNTEAFF TGTGCCAGCAGCCAATCGGTGGGGCCCAACACTGAAGCTTTCTTT
TRBJ2-1 TRBV9 - 14 few CASSSRDFHNEQFF TGTGCCAGCAGCTCCCGGGACTTTCACAATGAGCAGTTCTTC
TRBJ2-7 TRBV7-2 TRBD1 15 - CASSLGTGGSYEQYF TGTGCCAGCAGCTTAGGGACAGGGGGTTCCTACGAGCAGTACTTC
TRBJ1-1 TRBV18 - 16 once CASSPFEVTSNTEAFF TGTGCCAGCTCACCATTCGAGGTTACCTCGAACACTGAAGCTTTCTTT
TRBJ2-2 TRBV6-4 TRBD1 13 - CASSQGETGELFF TGTGCCAGTTCACAGGGGGAAACCGGGGAGCTGTTTTTT
TRBJ1-2 TRBV9 TRBD1 13 - CASSATGVYGYTF TGTGCCAGCAGCGCAACAGGGGTCTATGGCTACACCTTC
TRBJ2-7 TRBV29-1 TRBD2 15 - CSVEDRTSAPYEQYF TGCAGCGTTGAAGATCGGACTAGCGCTCCCTACGAGCAGTACTTC
TRBJ1-1 TRBV7-2 - 14 - CASSLGRLNTEAFF TGTGCCAGCAGCTTAGGCAGGTTGAACACTGAAGCTTTCTTT
TRBJ2-7 TRBV7-9 TRBD2 14 - CSSSPRLAAYEQYF TGTTCCAGCAGCCCTCGACTAGCCGCCTACGAGCAGTACTTC
TRBJ2-5 TRBV7-3 TRBD2 17 few CASSPDALAGVQETQYF TGTGCCAGCAGCCCCGACGCATTAGCGGGGGTTCAAGAGACCCAGTACTTC
TRBJ1-5 TRBV28 - 17 - CASSPPAARVGNQPQHF TGTGCCAGCAGTCCTCCCGCAGCGAGGGTGGGCAATCAGCCCCAGCATTTT
TRBJ2-7 TRBV27 TRBD1 13 - CASSRGTGYEQYF TGTGCCAGCAGCCGAGGGACAGGCTACGAGCAGTACTTC